These 7 T cell receptor beta chains originate from one sample sequenced in a study of T cells in Graves' hyperthyroidism and ophthalmopathy. Amplification yielded TCR beta CDR3 regions, with RNA transcripts as the source. The primer set for the first-round RT-PCR of the TCR CDR3 was HTBI. TCRdb called the multiplex PCR reads again in MiXCR, with one record for every CDR3 protein. The repertoire holds fewer than 450,000 distinct CDR3 sequences, with roughly 20% as singletons. The source material was blood. These receptor sequences come from a man between 18 and 35 years old with Graves' ophthalmopathy.

The chain employs TRBV5-6 and TRBJ2-1, with 8 bases lining up with TRBD1. V dropped 1 base and J dropped 5; count of bases not matched to a gene: 5. CDR3 length equals 15 residues. Germline values: CDR1 SGHDT, CDR2 YYEEEE. The CDR3 region has the DNA TGTGCCAGCAGCTTGTTGGGACAGGTGAACAATGAGCAGTTCTTC. Translated, it gives CASSLLGQVNNEQFF.

This clonotype was recorded at least ten times. The rearrangement uses TRBV27 and TRBJ1-2, with TRBD1 as a possible D gene (5 bases). The CDR3 consists of 16 residues. Germline loops: CDR1 MNHEY, CDR2 SMNVEV (reference sequence). V gave up 8 bases and J gave up 2 bases, with 21 bases separating them. CDR3 nucleotide sequence: TGTGCCAGCCCCCTCATCAGACGACAGACCAACTATGGCTACACCTTC. Translating it yields CASPLIRRQTNYGYTF.

This clonotype has a handful of counts. The chain joins TRBV5-1 to TRBJ1-4; no reliable D call. CDR3 size: 14 residues. V lost 5 bases and J lost 5, with 13 bases in between. Germline V gives CDR1 SGHRS, CDR2 YFSETQ. The DNA for the CDR3 is TGCGCCAGCAGGCCCGGGGTGACGAATGAAAAACTGTTTTTT. It codes for CASRPGVTNEKLFF.

The CDR3 loop reads CASSYTGEGTEAFF. The CDR3 DNA follows: TGTGCCAGCAGTTACACAGGGGAGGGCACTGAAGCTTTCTTT. J is TRBJ1-1 and V is TRBV6-2 or TRBV6-3; TRBD1 matches at 7 bases. V shed 2 bases, J shed 4 bases, and the junction held 4 bases outside the gene matches. Germline-derived CDR1 and CDR2 are MNHEY and SVGEGT. This CDR3 is 14 amino acids long.

This clonotype was seen a handful of times. The chain combines TRBV10-3 with TRBJ2-2; no reliable D call. V was clipped by 6 bases and J by 2 bases, with 7 bases between them. The CDR3 extends over 13 amino acids. CDR1 is ENHRY and CDR2 is SYGVKD in the germline V gene. Here the CDR3 reads CAIRPLNTGELFF. CDR3 nucleotide sequence: TGTGCCATCAGACCCTTAAACACCGGGGAGCTGTTTTTT.

This clonotype was counted ten times or more. V gene TRBV5-1 combines with J gene TRBJ2-3; tentatively, D is TRBD1 (5 bases). The length of the CDR3 is 13 residues. Germline V gives CDR1 SGHRS, CDR2 YFSETQ. The V and J ends lost 1 base and 6 bases respectively, with 9 bases between them. The CDR3 is CASSLRGPDTQYF. The CDR3 nucleotides read TGCGCCAGCAGCTTGAGGGGCCCCGATACGCAGTATTTT.

The chain joins TRBV20-1 to TRBJ2-7; D call uncertain. Looked up from germline, CDR1 is DFQATT and CDR2 is SNEGSKA (reference sequence). Between the trimmed V and J ends, which lost 2 bases and 2 bases, there was a span of 7 bases. The CDR3 consists of 12 residues. CDR3 sequence reads: CSARQAPYEQYF. The CDR3 bases are TGCAGTGCTAGACAGGCCCCCTACGAGCAGTACTTC.